These T cell receptor beta chains were read from a single sample in a study of blood T cell repertoires in COVID-19. Only in-frame clones appear in the TCRdb table, and some are missing; sequencing was by immunoSEQ multiplex PCR. The sample shows 200,000 or so clones, about 85% of them seen only once. Sequencing input: PBMCs or T cells enriched from blood (not recorded which). The receptors derive from a man aged 30-40 years who had recovered from COVID-19. The CDR3 runs from the conserved cysteine through the conserved F or W. The order of the fields is clone size, V gene, J gene, D gene, CDR3 protein, CDR3 DNA. D genes are given only for firm matches. Not every row has a clone size; where given, it reads once, few, many or a size class.

-	TRBV19	TRBJ2-7	TRBD2	CASSYGAGAPYEQYF	TGTGCCAGTAGCTATGGAGCGGGGGCTCCCTACGAGCAGTACTTC
-	TRBV11-2	TRBJ2-7	-	CASSEATGRTYEQYF	TGTGCCAGTTCCGAGGCGACAGGGAGGACCTACGAGCAGTACTTC
-	TRBV4-1	TRBJ1-3	TRBD1	CASSLTGVRGSGNTIYF	TGCGCCAGCAGCCTTACCGGAGTCAGGGGGTCTGGAAACACCATATATTTT
-	TRBV5-1	TRBJ1-2	TRBD1	CASSPTGVLDYGYTF	TGCGCCAGCAGCCCAACAGGGGTCTTGGACTATGGCTACACCTTC
-	TRBV7-2	TRBJ2-7	TRBD2	CASSSSTGGYEQYF	TGTGCCAGCAGCTCGTCTACGGGGGGTTACGAGCAGTACTTC
-	TRBV6-5	TRBJ2-7	TRBD1	CASRMTGTYEQYF	TGTGCCAGCAGGATGACAGGGACCTACGAGCAGTACTTC
few	TRBV7-9	TRBJ1-2	TRBD1	CASSLNRTGDRDYGYTF	TGTGCCAGCAGCTTAAACAGGACAGGGGACCGTGACTATGGCTACACCTTC
-	TRBV24-1	TRBJ2-3	-	CATSDLSRGTDTQYF	TGTGCCACCAGTGATTTATCTCGGGGCACAGATACGCAGTATTTT
-	TRBV25-1	TRBJ2-7	TRBD1	CASSEGLQGGYEQYF	TGTGCCAGCAGTGAGGGTTTACAGGGGGGCTACGAGCAGTACTTC
-	TRBV9	TRBJ1-5	TRBD1	CASSQTGTGNQPQHF	TGTGCCAGCAGCCAAACCGGGACAGGGAATCAGCCCCAGCATTTT
-	TRBV28	TRBJ2-7	-	CASSLFGTVGGSLYEQYF	TGTGCCAGCAGTTTATTTGGGACGGTTGGGGGCTCTCTCTACGAGCAGTACTTC
-	TRBV21-1	TRBJ1-5	-	CARVRDRGSNQPQHF	TGTGCCAGAGTGAGGGACAGGGGCTCCAATCAGCCCCAGCATTTT
-	TRBV6-6	TRBJ2-5	TRBD1	CASRTGGEETQYF	TGTGCCAGCAGAACAGGGGGCGAAGAGACCCAGTACTTC
-	TRBV12-3/TRBV12-4	TRBJ1-2	-	CASSLARGDGYTF	TGTGCCAGCAGTTTAGCGCGGGGAGATGGCTACACCTTC
-	TRBV5-4	TRBJ2-7	TRBD1	CASSFRGLSYEQYF	TGTGCCAGCAGCTTTAGGGGGCTCAGCTACGAGCAGTACTTC
once	TRBV7-2	TRBJ1-2	TRBD1	CASSRGQGAGGYTF	TGTGCCAGCAGCAGAGGACAGGGGGCGGGTGGCTACACCTTC
-	TRBV4-3	TRBJ1-2	-	CASSQDMERSGYTF	TGCGCCAGCAGCCAAGATATGGAGCGAAGTGGCTACACCTTC
-	TRBV28	TRBJ2-5	-	CASSLLNQETQYF	TGTGCCAGCAGTTTATTAAATCAAGAGACCCAGTACTTC
-	TRBV11-2	TRBJ1-2	-	CASSPPNGVYGYTF	TGTGCCAGCAGCCCTCCCAACGGGGTCTATGGCTACACCTTC
once	TRBV9	TRBJ2-5	-	CASSGQPRGETQYF	TGTGCCAGCAGCGGTCAACCCAGGGGAGAGACCCAGTACTTC
few	TRBV28	TRBJ1-6	-	CASSLLLTVGSPLHF	TGTGCCAGCAGTTTATTATTGACAGTAGGTTCACCCCTCCACTTT
few	TRBV28	TRBJ1-2	-	CASSFAGAPYGYTF	TGTGCCAGCAGTTTTGCAGGGGCACCCTATGGCTACACCTTC
-	TRBV6-5	TRBJ2-1	-	CASSPSGTSYNEQFF	TGTGCCAGCAGTCCCTCCGGGACATCCTACAATGAGCAGTTCTTC
-	TRBV6-6	TRBJ2-4	TRBD1	CASSRAVGTGAGKNIQYF	TGTGCCAGCAGCCGAGCAGTAGGGACAGGGGCCGGAAAAAACATTCAGTACTTC
few	TRBV19	TRBJ2-7	TRBD1	CASSTKTGFEQYF	TGTGCCAGTAGTACCAAGACAGGGTTCGAGCAGTACTTC
-	TRBV5-6	TRBJ2-4	TRBD1	CASSLDRGLVKNIQYF	TGTGCCAGCAGCTTGGACAGGGGGCTCGTCAAAAACATTCAGTACTTC
-	TRBV7-2	TRBJ2-7	TRBD2	CASSLRLAGTYEQYF	TGTGCCAGCAGCTTAAGACTAGCGGGGACCTACGAGCAGTACTTC
-	TRBV5-1	TRBJ2-3	TRBD2	CASSGLAGGPGGTQYF	TGCGCCAGCAGTGGTCTAGCGGGAGGGCCAGGGGGTACGCAGTATTTT